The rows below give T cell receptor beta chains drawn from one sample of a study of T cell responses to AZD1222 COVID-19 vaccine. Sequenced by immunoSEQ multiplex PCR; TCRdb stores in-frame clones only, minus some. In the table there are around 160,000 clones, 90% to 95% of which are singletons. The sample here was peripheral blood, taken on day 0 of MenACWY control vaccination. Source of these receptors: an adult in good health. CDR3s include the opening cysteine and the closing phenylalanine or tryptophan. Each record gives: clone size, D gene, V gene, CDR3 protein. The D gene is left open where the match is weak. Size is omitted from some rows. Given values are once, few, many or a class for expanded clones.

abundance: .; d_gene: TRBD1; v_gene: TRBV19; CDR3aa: CASSPDRLASPLHF
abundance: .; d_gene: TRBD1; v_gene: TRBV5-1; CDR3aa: CASSLQRQGALVSGANVLTF
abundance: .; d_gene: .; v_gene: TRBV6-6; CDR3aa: CASSPRGGSGSPLHF
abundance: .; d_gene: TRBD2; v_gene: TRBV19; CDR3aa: CASSSRGGVFEQFF
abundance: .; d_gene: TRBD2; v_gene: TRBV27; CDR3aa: CVQREVAYNEQFF
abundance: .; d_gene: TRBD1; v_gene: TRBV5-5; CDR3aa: CASSSAGGSYNSPLHF
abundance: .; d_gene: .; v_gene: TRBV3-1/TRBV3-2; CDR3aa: CASSISNTEAFF
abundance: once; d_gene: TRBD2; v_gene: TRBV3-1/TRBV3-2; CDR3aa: CASSRGLAGPALNEQFF
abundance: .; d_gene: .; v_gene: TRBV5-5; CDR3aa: CASSRPGTSYEQYF
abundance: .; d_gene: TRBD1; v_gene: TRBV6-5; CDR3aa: CASRLRDRIEAFF
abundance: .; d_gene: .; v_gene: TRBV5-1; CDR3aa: CASSIDSYEQYF
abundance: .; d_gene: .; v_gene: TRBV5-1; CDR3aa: CASSWRSHFEAFF
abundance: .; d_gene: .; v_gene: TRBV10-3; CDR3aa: CAAAALNTEAFF
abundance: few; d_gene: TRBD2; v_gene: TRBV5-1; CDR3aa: CASSSSGTSGAGELFF
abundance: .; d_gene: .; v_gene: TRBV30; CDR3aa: CAWSPYDQSALHF
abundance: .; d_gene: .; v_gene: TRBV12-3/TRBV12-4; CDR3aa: CASSLGYGTEAFF
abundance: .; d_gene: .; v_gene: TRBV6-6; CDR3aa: CASRQPLDYGYTF
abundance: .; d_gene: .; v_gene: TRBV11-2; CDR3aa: CASSLLQRAFF
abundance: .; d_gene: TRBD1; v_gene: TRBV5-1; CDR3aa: CASSITGEGENIQYF
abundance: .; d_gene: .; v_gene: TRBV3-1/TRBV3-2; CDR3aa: CASSQVLTGTGRYTF
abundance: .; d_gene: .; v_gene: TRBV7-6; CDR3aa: CASSLDKNTGELFF
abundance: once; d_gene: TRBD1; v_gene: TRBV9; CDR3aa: CASSVVPGTAYSGNTIYF
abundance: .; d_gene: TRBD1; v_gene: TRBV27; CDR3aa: CASSLISRQGEEGNTIYF
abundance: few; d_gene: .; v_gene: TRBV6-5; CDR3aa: CASSYNSYREAFF
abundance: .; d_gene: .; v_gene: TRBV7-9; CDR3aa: CASSLGSASSTDTQYF
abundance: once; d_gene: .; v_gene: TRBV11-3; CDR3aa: CASSLTGRNEQFF
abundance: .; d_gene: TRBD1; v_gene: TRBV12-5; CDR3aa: CASGLVSQGGPNTEAFF
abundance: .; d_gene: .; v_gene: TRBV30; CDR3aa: CAWGRGNQPQHF
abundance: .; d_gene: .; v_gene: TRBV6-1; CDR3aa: CASSEAGNKNHNEQFF
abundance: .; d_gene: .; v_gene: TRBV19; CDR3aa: CASSIPDRGNTIYF
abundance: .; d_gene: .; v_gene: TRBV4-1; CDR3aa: CASSQDFTGWTGELFF
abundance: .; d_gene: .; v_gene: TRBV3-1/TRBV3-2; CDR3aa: CASSQKMLSGNTIYF
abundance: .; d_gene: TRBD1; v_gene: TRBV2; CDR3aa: CASSTGDSYEQYF
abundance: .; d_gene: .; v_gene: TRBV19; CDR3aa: CASSPLPGQGTPYEQYF
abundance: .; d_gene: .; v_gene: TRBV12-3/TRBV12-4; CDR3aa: CASTPGGNQPQHF
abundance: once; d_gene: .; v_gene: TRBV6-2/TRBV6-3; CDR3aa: CASSYPRVTEAFF
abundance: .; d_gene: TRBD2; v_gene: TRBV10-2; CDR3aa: CASSERVAGGKNIQYF
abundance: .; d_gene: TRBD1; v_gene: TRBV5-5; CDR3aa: CASSHRGWGNTEAFF
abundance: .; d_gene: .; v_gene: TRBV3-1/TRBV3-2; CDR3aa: CASSPSPEEKLFF
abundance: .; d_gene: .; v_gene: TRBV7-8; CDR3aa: CASSPDPGFYGYTF
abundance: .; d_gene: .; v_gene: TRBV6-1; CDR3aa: CASSRTEAFF